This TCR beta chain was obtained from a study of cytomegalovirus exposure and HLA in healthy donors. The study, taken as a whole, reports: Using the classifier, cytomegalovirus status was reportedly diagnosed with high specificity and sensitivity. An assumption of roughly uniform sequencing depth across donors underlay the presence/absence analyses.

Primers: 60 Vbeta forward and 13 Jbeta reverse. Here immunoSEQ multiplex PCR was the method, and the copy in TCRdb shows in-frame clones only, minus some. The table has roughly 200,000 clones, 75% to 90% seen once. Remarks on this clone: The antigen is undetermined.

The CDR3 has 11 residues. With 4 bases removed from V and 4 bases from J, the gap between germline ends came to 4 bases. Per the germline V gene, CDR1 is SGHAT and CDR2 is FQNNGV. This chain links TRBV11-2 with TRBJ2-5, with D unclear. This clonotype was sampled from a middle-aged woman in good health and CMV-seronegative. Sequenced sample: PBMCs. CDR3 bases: TGTGCCAGCAGCTCTCTAGAGACCCAGTACTTC. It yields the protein CASSSLETQYF.